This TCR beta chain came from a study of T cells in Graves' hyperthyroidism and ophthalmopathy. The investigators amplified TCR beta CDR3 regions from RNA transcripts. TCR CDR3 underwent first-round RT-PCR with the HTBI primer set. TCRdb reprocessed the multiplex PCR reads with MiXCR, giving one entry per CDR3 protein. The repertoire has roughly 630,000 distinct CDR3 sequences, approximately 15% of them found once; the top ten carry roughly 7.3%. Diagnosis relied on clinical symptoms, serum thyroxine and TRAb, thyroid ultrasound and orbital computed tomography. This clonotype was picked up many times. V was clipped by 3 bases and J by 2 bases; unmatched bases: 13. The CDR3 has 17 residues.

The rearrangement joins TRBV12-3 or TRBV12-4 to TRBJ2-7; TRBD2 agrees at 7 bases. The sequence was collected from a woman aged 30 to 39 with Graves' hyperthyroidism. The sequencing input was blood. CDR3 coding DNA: TGTGCCAGCAGTTTCTCCCCCCCCCTAGCGGTAGCCTACGAGCAGTACTTC. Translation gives CASSFSPPLAVAYEQYF.